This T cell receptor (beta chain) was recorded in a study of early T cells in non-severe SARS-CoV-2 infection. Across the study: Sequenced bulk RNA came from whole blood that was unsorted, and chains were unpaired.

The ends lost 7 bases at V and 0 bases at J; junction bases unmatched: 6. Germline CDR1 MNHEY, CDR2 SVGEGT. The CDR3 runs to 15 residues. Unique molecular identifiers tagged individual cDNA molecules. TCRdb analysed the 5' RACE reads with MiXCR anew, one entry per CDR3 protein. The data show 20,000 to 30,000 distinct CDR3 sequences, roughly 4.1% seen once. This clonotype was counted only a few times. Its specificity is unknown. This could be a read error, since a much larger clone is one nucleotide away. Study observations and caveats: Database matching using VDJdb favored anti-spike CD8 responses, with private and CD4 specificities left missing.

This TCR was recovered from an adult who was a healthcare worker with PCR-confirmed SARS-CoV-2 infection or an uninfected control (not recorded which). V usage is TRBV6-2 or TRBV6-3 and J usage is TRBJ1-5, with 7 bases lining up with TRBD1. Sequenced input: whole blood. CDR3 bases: TGTGCCAGCAACAAAGGGGGCCTTAGCAATCAGCCCCAGCATTTT. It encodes CASNKGGLSNQPQHF.